Listed below are T cell receptor beta chains from one sample, sequenced in a study of control samples from healthy donors and cancer patients. Here immunoSEQ multiplex PCR was the method, and the copy in TCRdb shows in-frame clones only, minus some. Of about 410,000 clones in the sample, 80% to 95% were seen once. Sequenced material: PBMCs. These receptors all stem from a man aged 35 to 55 with head and neck cancer. The CDR3 runs from the conserved cysteine through the conserved F or W. D genes are given only for firm matches. Size values are once, few and many counts, or a class for expanded clones, and some rows have none.

V gene,clone size,J gene,D gene,CDR3 protein,CDR3 DNA
TRBV7-8,.,TRBJ1-2,.,CASSSDSNGYTF,TGTGCCAGCAGCAGCGACAGTAATGGCTACACCTTC
TRBV7-9,.,TRBJ2-3,TRBD2,CASSSGRVTQYF,TGTGCCAGCAGCTCTGGGAGGGTTACGCAGTATTTT
TRBV6-2/TRBV6-3,once,TRBJ2-3,.,CASSLVTDTQYF,TGTGCCAGCAGCTTAGTCACAGATACGCAGTATTTT
TRBV19,.,TRBJ1-2,.,CASSIEAGPNYGYTF,TGTGCCAGTAGTATAGAGGCAGGGCCCAACTATGGCTACACCTTC
TRBV20-1,.,TRBJ1-2,.,CSASKGARYGYTF,TGCAGTGCTAGTAAGGGCGCCAGGTATGGCTACACCTTC
TRBV20-1,.,TRBJ2-7,TRBD2,CSASRASGRDYEQYF,TGCAGTGCTAGTAGGGCTAGCGGGAGAGACTACGAGCAGTACTTC
TRBV11-3,.,TRBJ1-1,.,CASSLGEDTTEAFF,TGTGCCAGCAGCCTCGGGGAGGACACCACTGAAGCTTTCTTT
TRBV5-8,.,TRBJ1-5,TRBD1,CASSLGTGEGRRKNQPQHF,TGTGCCAGCAGCTTAGGGACAGGGGAAGGCCGACGAAAAAATCAGCCCCAGCATTTT
TRBV5-1,.,TRBJ2-1,TRBD2,CASSPGLAGGSSYNEQFF,TGCGCCAGCAGTCCAGGACTAGCGGGAGGGAGCTCCTACAATGAGCAGTTCTTC
TRBV7-2,.,TRBJ1-3,.,CASSLDLVLFSGNTIYF,TGTGCCAGCAGCTTAGATTTGGTACTGTTCTCTGGAAACACCATATATTTT
TRBV2,once,TRBJ1-2,TRBD1,CATGQGARGYTF,TGTGCCACTGGACAGGGGGCGAGAGGCTACACCTTC
TRBV18,.,TRBJ2-5,.,CASSPIRSREETQYF,TGTGCCAGCTCACCAATCAGGTCAAGGGAAGAGACCCAGTACTTC
TRBV30,.,TRBJ1-5,.,CAWSVPTLGPQHF,TGTGCCTGGAGTGTGCCCACCCTCGGGCCCCAGCATTTT
TRBV10-1,.,TRBJ2-1,TRBD1,CASSDPGQGGDNEQFF,TGCGCCAGCAGTGACCCGGGACAGGGAGGAGACAATGAGCAGTTCTTC
TRBV6-6,.,TRBJ1-2,TRBD1,CASSYFPGQGSGYTF,TGTGCCAGCAGTTACTTTCCGGGACAGGGAAGCGGCTACACCTTC
TRBV28,.,TRBJ2-3,TRBD2,CASSDLLAGTDTQYF,TGTGCCAGCAGTGACCTACTAGCGGGCACAGATACGCAGTATTTT
TRBV19,.,TRBJ1-5,.,CASSTHGGQPQHF,TGTGCCAGTAGTACCCATGGGGGTCAGCCCCAGCATTTT
TRBV15,.,TRBJ2-7,.,CATSPPNRAYEQYF,TGTGCCACCAGCCCCCCGAACAGGGCCTACGAGCAGTACTTC
TRBV27,.,TRBJ1-2,.,CASSLGGVGYGYTF,TGTGCCAGCAGTTTGGGGGGGGTGGGCTATGGCTACACCTTC
TRBV7-9,.,TRBJ1-5,.,CASSKFDARGSNQPQHF,TGTGCCAGCAGCAAATTCGACGCCAGGGGTAGCAATCAGCCCCAGCATTTT
TRBV15,.,TRBJ2-5,.,CATRAGPRETQYF,TGTGCCACCAGAGCAGGGCCAAGGGAGACCCAGTACTTC
TRBV7-8,once,TRBJ1-1,.,CASSIYLGDLEAFF,TGTGCCAGCAGCATTTACCTTGGCGACCTTGAAGCTTTCTTT
TRBV28,.,TRBJ1-2,TRBD1,CASSPYTGGRLNYGYTF,TGTGCCAGCAGTCCGTACACAGGGGGCAGACTTAACTATGGCTACACCTTC
TRBV11-3,.,TRBJ1-1,.,CASSVGNTEAFF,TGTGCCAGCTCGGTGGGGAACACTGAAGCTTTCTTT
TRBV11-3,.,TRBJ2-1,.,CASSFLAGVSYNEQFF,TGTGCCAGCAGCTTTCTGGCGGGCGTATCCTACAATGAGCAGTTCTTC
TRBV2,.,TRBJ2-1,TRBD2,CASRITSGRTDEQFF,TGTGCCAGCAGGATTACTAGCGGGAGGACGGACGAGCAGTTCTTC
TRBV7-8,.,TRBJ1-4,TRBD1,CASSSKVRGPVNLATNEKLFF,TGTGCCAGCAGCTCGAAAGTCAGGGGGCCCGTAAATCTTGCAACTAATGAAAAACTGTTTTTT
TRBV7-2,.,TRBJ2-1,.,CASSSPLYNEQFF,TGTGCCAGCAGCTCCCCTCTCTACAATGAGCAGTTCTTC
TRBV11-2,once,TRBJ2-1,TRBD2,CASSLGLAGGSSYNEQFF,TGTGCCAGCAGCTTAGGTCTAGCGGGGGGAAGCTCCTACAATGAGCAGTTCTTC
TRBV19,.,TRBJ2-7,TRBD1,CASSAFGTGSGSSYEQYF,TGTGCCAGTAGTGCCTTCGGGACAGGGTCGGGGAGCTCCTACGAGCAGTACTTC
TRBV7-9,once,TRBJ1-2,.,CASSLGVGGAYYGYTF,TGTGCCAGCAGCTTAGGAGTGGGTGGGGCTTACTATGGCTACACCTTC
TRBV5-5,.,TRBJ2-7,.,CASSYLSAHEQYF,TGTGCCAGCAGCTACCTGTCGGCCCACGAGCAGTACTTC
TRBV10-3,.,TRBJ1-6,.,CAISESGYASPLHF,TGTGCCATCAGTGAGTCTGGATACGCTTCACCCCTCCACTTT
TRBV9,.,TRBJ2-3,TRBD2,CASSVGISGASTDTQYF,TGTGCCAGCAGCGTAGGTATTAGCGGGGCTAGCACAGATACGCAGTATTTT
TRBV10-1,.,TRBJ2-3,TRBD2,CASSEGGGAADTQYF,TGCGCCAGCAGTGAGGGCGGGGGGGCCGCAGATACGCAGTATTTT
TRBV19,.,TRBJ2-7,.,CASGHRDNTYEQYF,TGTGCCAGTGGCCACCGGGACAACACCTACGAGCAGTACTTC
TRBV9,.,TRBJ2-2,.,CASTRQKGGANTGELFF,TGTGCCAGCACCCGACAAAAAGGGGGGGCGAACACCGGGGAGCTGTTTTTT
TRBV5-5,.,TRBJ1-5,.,CASSLEGGAKPQHF,TGTGCCAGCAGCTTGGAGGGGGGGGCGAAGCCCCAGCATTTT
TRBV30,once,TRBJ1-4,TRBD1,CAWSPNRDSNEKLFF,TGTGCCTGGAGTCCAAACCGGGACAGTAATGAAAAACTGTTTTTT
TRBV6-2/TRBV6-3,.,TRBJ2-7,.,CASSSASSRYEQYF,TGTGCCAGCAGTTCCGCCAGCTCAAGGTACGAGCAGTACTTC
TRBV6-6,.,TRBJ2-7,.,CASSYAYEQYF,TGTGCCAGCAGTTACGCCTACGAGCAGTACTTC
TRBV29-1,once,TRBJ2-5,.,CSVPALEGVQETQYF,TGCAGCGTCCCCGCTCTGGAGGGGGTCCAAGAGACCCAGTACTTC
TRBV9,.,TRBJ1-1,.,CASSVAGDSTEAFF,TGTGCCAGCAGCGTAGCAGGGGATAGCACTGAAGCTTTCTTT
TRBV28,.,TRBJ2-7,TRBD2,CASRPELAGGRDVYF,TGTGCCAGCAGACCCGAACTAGCGGGAGGCCGTGACGTGTACTTC
TRBV11-2,.,TRBJ2-2,TRBD2,CASSLGTSGGFLNTGELFF,TGTGCCAGCAGCTTGGGGACTAGCGGGGGGTTTTTGAACACCGGGGAGCTGTTTTTT
TRBV27,.,TRBJ2-1,TRBD2,CASSPMTGTSGRVRDEQFF,TGTGCCAGCAGTCCCATGACCGGGACTAGCGGGAGGGTTCGCGATGAGCAGTTCTTC
TRBV23-1,.,TRBJ2-7,.,CASSQSLEQDEQYF,TGCGCCAGCAGTCAATCGTTGGAACAGGACGAGCAGTACTTC
TRBV28,.,TRBJ1-4,.,CASSFVGKGNEKLFF,TGTGCCAGCAGTTTTGTTGGGAAGGGGAATGAAAAACTGTTTTTT